The 24 T cell receptor beta chains below come from one sample, sequenced in a study of CD8+CD57+ T cells in acquired aplastic anemia. TCR beta VDJ and CDR3 profiling used genomic DNA as template. TCRdb used MiXCR to reprocess the reads, holding one entry per CDR3 protein. The sample carries under 350,000 distinct CDR3 sequences, approximately 57% recorded once. The sequenced sample was sorted CD4+, CD8+, or CD8+CD57+ T cells (not recorded which) from PBMCs. These receptor sequences come from a human donor with severe aplastic anemia or a healthy control (not recorded which).

The sample holds a few counts of this clonotype. The chain combines TRBV28 with TRBJ2-5; D possibly uses TRBD1 or TRBD2 (7 bases each). The CDR3 totals 15 residues. Per the germline V gene, CDR1 is MDHEN and CDR2 is SYDVKM. Trimming shortened V by 5 bases and J by 5 bases, and 18 bases separated the two germline ends. The CDR3 is CASSRQGGEGETQYF. Written as DNA, the CDR3 is TGTGCCAGCAGTCGACAGGGAGGGGAGGGGGAGACCCAGTACTTC.

This clonotype occurred many times. The chain couples TRBV6-5 to TRBJ1-2; 8 bases are a match to TRBD1. The trim removed 4 bases at V and 4 bases at J, leaving 11 bases unmatched. Germline V gives CDR1 MNHEY, CDR2 SVGAGI. The CDR3 sequence is 16 residues long. CDR3 loop: CASSSNGQGEVYGYTF. CDR3 nucleotide sequence: TGTGCCAGCAGTTCCAACGGACAGGGAGAAGTCTATGGCTACACCTTC.

This clonotype was counted at least ten times. This chain links TRBV12-3 or TRBV12-4 with TRBJ1-2, with TRBD1 matching 7 bases. V shed 6 bases and J 8 bases; nucleotides not matched to a gene: 15. This CDR3 is 15 amino acids long. The CDR3 sequence is CASSRYGDREGGYTF. The CDR3 coding sequence is TGTGCCAGCAGCCGATACGGCGACAGGGAAGGCGGCTACACCTTC.

This clonotype was recorded only once. CDR3 sequence: CASSRGLAGGPGNEQFF. CDR3 coding DNA: TGTGCCAGCAGCCGGGGACTAGCGGGGGGGCCGGGAAATGAGCAGTTCTTC. The chain recombines TRBV7-2 with TRBJ2-1; 16 positions match TRBD2. V was pared by 5 bases and J by 7 bases, with 8 bases of the junction left unmatched. The germline CDR1 and CDR2 sequences are SGHTA and FQGNSA. The CDR3 sequence is 17 residues long.

This clonotype was found a few times. V usage is TRBV28 and J usage is TRBJ2-5, with D unclear. This CDR3 region has 13 residues. Germline V gene lookup returns CDR1 MDHEN and CDR2 SYDVKM. The V and J ends lost 3 bases and 5 bases respectively, with 10 bases between them. CDR3 coding DNA: TGTGCCAGCAGTTTGGGGTCAACCGAGACCCAGTACTTC. It translates to CASSLGSTETQYF.

The V gene is TRBV6-1, the J gene TRBJ1-5; D is uncertain. V was cut by 11 bases and J by 9 bases, with 8 bases left in between. The germline CDR1 and CDR2 sequences are MNHNS and SASEGT. The CDR3 has 9 residues. CDR3 nucleotides: TGTGCCCTCGACCCGCCCCAGCATTTT. Translating gives CALDPPQHF.

This rearrangement joins TRBV9 to TRBJ2-2; D not certain. The CDR3 totals 14 residues. Trimming left V 4 bases short and J 1 base short, with 8 bases between. Germline V gene lookup returns CDR1 SGDLS and CDR2 YYNGEE. This CDR3 reads CASSPVRNTGELFF. The DNA for the CDR3 is TGTGCCAGCAGCCCCGTACGGAACACCGGGGAGCTGTTTTTT.

This clonotype was found many times. V is TRBV30 and J is TRBJ2-1; D may be TRBD1 (5 bases). Trimming shortened V by 4 bases and J by 2 bases, and 6 bases separated the two germline ends. The CDR3 covers 12 residues. CDR1 and CDR2 (germline): GTSNPN, SVGIG (reference sequence). In nucleotides, the CDR3 is TGTGCCTGGACAGGGACCTACAATGAGCAGTTCTTC. Protein sequence: CAWTGTYNEQFF.

V is TRBV24-1 and J is TRBJ1-1; tentative D call: TRBD1 (5 bases). This CDR3 region has 13 residues. Trimming pared 2 bases from V and 7 bases from J, leaving 10 bases between. Germline V lookup: CDR1 KGHDR, CDR2 SFDVKD. CDR3 residues: CATSDSYGGEAFF. CDR3 in DNA: TGTGCCACCAGTGATTCCTATGGGGGTGAAGCTTTCTTT.

There are many counts of this clonotype. The rearrangement joins TRBV30 to TRBJ2-1; D unresolved. This CDR3 has 10 residues. CDR1 is GTSNPN, CDR2 SVGIG, per germline (reference sequence). V was clipped by 6 bases and J by 15 bases, with 15 bases between them. CDR3 coding DNA: TGTGCCTGCCATGGGATAGAGTGGTTCTTC. Translating it yields CACHGIEWFF.

This clonotype was seen at least ten times. J is TRBJ2-5 and V is TRBV20-1; no clear D gene. The CDR3 extends over 13 amino acids. Germline V CDR1 and CDR2: DFQATT, SNEGSKA (reference sequence). V lost 1 base, J lost 5 bases, and 11 bases lay in between. The CDR3: CSARGSRYETQYF. CDR3 nucleotides: TGCAGTGCTAGAGGGAGTAGATACGAGACCCAGTACTTC.

The gene calls are TRBV5-4 and TRBJ2-5, with TRBD2 as a possible D gene (6 bases). Germline V lookup: CDR1 SGHNT, CDR2 YYREEE (reference sequence). The ends were cut back, 2 bases at V and 0 bases at J, with 17 bases in the middle. The CDR3 contains 17 residues. This CDR3 reads CASSLGGISYYQETQYF. DNA of the CDR3: TGTGCCAGCAGCTTAGGCGGGATAAGTTACTACCAAGAGACCCAGTACTTC. The variable domain in full, with the rest retrieved from reference TRBV5-4 and TRBJ2-5, is ETGVTQSPTHLIKTRGQQVTLRCSSQSGHNTVSWYQQALGQGPQFIFQYYREEENGRGNFPPRFSGLQFPNYSSELNVNALELDDSALYLCASSLGGISYYQETQYFGPGTRLLVL.

The chain joins TRBV7-3 to TRBJ2-7; 8 bases line up with TRBD2. Per germline, CDR1 SGHTA and CDR2 FQGTGA. CDR3 size: 14 residues. Trimming at V came to 4 bases and at J to 5 bases, leaving 7 bases not matched to a gene. CDR3 region: CASSSGGGRNEQYF. The DNA of the CDR3 is TGTGCCAGCAGCTCGGGGGGGGGCAGAAACGAGCAGTACTTC.

The chain employs TRBV19 and TRBJ2-7, with unresolved D. CDR1 is LNHDA and CDR2 is SQIVND in the germline V gene (reference sequence). With 4 bases removed from V and 2 bases from J, the gap between germline ends came to 12 bases. This CDR3 is built from 14 residues. In DNA, the CDR3 is TGTGCCAGTAGTAGTCCGAATCCGACCTACGAGCAGTACTTC. This encodes CASSSPNPTYEQYF.

This rearrangement joins TRBV7-9 to TRBJ2-4, with D unclear. Germline CDR1 reads SEHNR; CDR2 reads FQNEAQ (reference sequence). CDR3 length: 14 amino acids. The V gene lost 4 bases and the J gene lost 1 base, with 8 bases spanning the gap. The CDR3 region is CASSSPWAKNIQYF. The CDR3 nucleotides are TGTGCCAGCAGCTCCCCCTGGGCCAAAAACATTCAGTACTTC.

The rearrangement links TRBV19 to TRBJ1-5; D gene unclear. The CDR3 contains 12 residues. The germline CDR1 and CDR2 sequences are LNHDA and SQIVND (reference sequence). The ends were cut back, 3 bases at V and 4 bases at J, with 4 bases in the middle. The CDR3 sequence is CASSMFNQPQHF. The CDR3 region has the DNA TGTGCCAGTAGTATGTTTAATCAGCCCCAGCATTTT.

Regarding this clonotype: A clone one base away is much larger, so this may be a read error. DNA of the CDR3: TGTGCCAGCAGCCCGGTAGGGTTCCCCTACAATGAGCAGTTCTTC. This translates into CASSPVGFPYNEQFF. The rearrangement joins TRBV5-1 to TRBJ2-1; D remains ambiguous. Looked up from germline, CDR1 is SGHRS and CDR2 is YFSETQ. This CDR3 spans 15 amino acids.

The rearrangement uses TRBV7-9 and TRBJ1-2, with 8 bases fitting TRBD1. The trim removed 0 bases at V and 8 bases at J, leaving 5 bases unmatched. The CDR3 is 14 residues long. CDR1 is SEHNR, CDR2 FQNEAQ, per germline (reference sequence). As DNA, the CDR3 is TGTGCCAGCAGCTTAGCCCCCAGGGGGCAAGGCTACACCTTC. Its translation: CASSLAPRGQGYTF.

The gene calls are TRBV7-9 and TRBJ2-1, with D possibly matching TRBD1 (6 bases). Trimming removed 2 bases at V and 9 bases at J, with 11 bases between. Germline CDR1 and CDR2: SEHNR and FQNEAQ (reference sequence). This CDR3 has 13 amino acids. CDR3 nucleotides: TGTGCCAGCAGCTTATCAGGGGCGAGTGAGCAGTTCTTC. Translating it yields CASSLSGASEQFF. The full variable domain, in which reference TRBV7-9 and TRBJ2-1 provide the parts outside the CDR3, is DTGVSQNPRHKITKRGQNVTFRCDPISEHNRLYWYRQTLGQGPEFLTYFQNEAQLEKSRLLSDRFSAERPKGSFSTLEIQRTEQGDSAMYLCASSLSGASEQFFGPGTRLTVL.

Notes on this clonotype: A much larger clone is a single base away; this may be a read error. V usage is TRBV12-3 or TRBV12-4 and J usage is TRBJ1-1; D not certain. Trimming pared 6 bases from V and 2 bases from J, leaving 10 bases between. This CDR3 contains 13 residues. CDR3 coding DNA: TGTGCCAGCAGGCCTTCCTTTAACACTGAAGCTTTCTTT. This gives the protein CASRPSFNTEAFF.

The genes are TRBV20-1 and TRBJ2-5, with 9 nucleotides matching TRBD1. Germline lookup yields CDR1 DFQATT and CDR2 SNEGSKA (reference sequence). V lost 5 bases to trimming and J lost 5 bases; unmatched junction nucleotides: 6. The CDR3 consists of 13 residues. The CDR3 bases are TGCAGTGCTCTGGACAGGGGAGGGGAGACCCAGTACTTC. Encoded protein: CSALDRGGETQYF.

V gene TRBV29-1 combines with J gene TRBJ1-1; D gene unclear. The ends were cut back, 2 bases at V and 0 bases at J, with 7 bases in the middle. CDR1 SQVTM and CDR2 ANQGSEA come from the germline V gene. This CDR3 is 13 amino acids long. CDR3 protein: CSVESRLNTEAFF. The CDR3 DNA reads as TGCAGCGTTGAATCCCGCCTGAACACTGAAGCTTTCTTT.

This clonotype was counted a few times. The chain links TRBV18 to TRBJ1-4, with 9 bases that match TRBD1. Losses at the gene ends were 6 bases for V and 0 bases for J; bases not matched to a gene: 5. The germline V gene encodes CDR1 KGHSH and CDR2 LQKENI. CDR3 length equals 16 residues. CDR3 bases: TGTGCCAGCTCCATACAGGGGGCTTCAACTAATGAAAAACTGTTTTTT. It codes for CASSIQGASTNEKLFF.

This CDR3 reads CSASPGGRNEQFF. CDR3 sequence (DNA): TGCAGTGCTAGTCCGGGGGGGAGGAATGAGCAGTTCTTC. The rearrangement joins TRBV20-1 to TRBJ2-1; 8 bases fit TRBD2. Germline values: CDR1 DFQATT, CDR2 SNEGSKA (reference sequence). The junction had 5 bases not matched to a gene; V was cut back by 3 bases and J by 7 bases. The CDR3 spans 13 residues.